The next 10 T cell receptor beta chains were all read from a single sample in a study of blood T cell repertoires in COVID-19. Repertoires were generated with immunoSEQ multiplex PCR, while TCRdb's copy carries only in-frame clones and drops some. The table records approximately 84,000 clones, roughly 85% of them present only once. What was sequenced was peripheral blood. The receptors were gathered from a human donor in a cohort sampled during active COVID-19.

The chain has TRBV7-9 and TRBJ2-6; a possible D gene is TRBD1 (6 bases). Germline V gene lookup returns CDR1 SEHNR and CDR2 FQNEAQ (reference sequence). The CDR3 extends over 17 amino acids. Trimming took 5 bases from V and 3 from J, leaving 17 bases between them. The CDR3 sequence is CASSPRGEEYGANVLTF. For the CDR3, the DNA is TGTGCCAGCAGCCCCAGGGGTGAAGAATATGGGGCCAACGTCCTGACTTTC.

The chain carries TRBV6-6 and TRBJ2-7; TRBD2 is a possible D gene (6 bases). Trimming took 0 bases from V and 0 from J, leaving 12 bases between them. The CDR3 has 16 residues. Per germline, CDR1 MNHNY and CDR2 SVGAGI (reference sequence). The DNA of the CDR3 is TGTGCCAGCAGTTACTCGCTGGGGCGGGGCTCCTACGAGCAGTACTTC. Amino acid sequence: CASSYSLGRGSYEQYF.

V usage is TRBV27 and J usage is TRBJ2-2, with TRBD2 as a possible D gene (5 bases). Trimming shortened V by 3 bases and J by 7 bases, and 9 bases separated the two germline ends. The CDR3 loop spans 13 amino acids. CDR1 and CDR2 (germline): MNHEY, SMNVEV (reference sequence). CDR3 loop: CASSLRRSGELFF. The CDR3 nucleotides are TGTGCCAGCAGTTTGCGGAGGAGCGGGGAGCTGTTTTTT.

The chain employs TRBV18 and TRBJ2-2, with D perhaps matching TRBD1 (5 bases). There are 16 residues in the CDR3. V was clipped by 3 bases and J by 0 bases, with 11 bases between them. From germline, CDR1 is KGHSH and CDR2 LQKENI. CDR3 sequence reads: CASSPAGPSNTGELFF. CDR3 DNA sequence: TGTGCCAGCTCACCGGCAGGGCCTTCGAACACCGGGGAGCTGTTTTTT.

The CDR3: CASSLAGGDGYEQYF. The DNA of the CDR3 is TGTGCCAGCAGCTTAGCGGGGGGGGATGGGTACGAGCAGTACTTC. V gene TRBV7-2 combines with J gene TRBJ2-7, with TRBD2 matching 7 bases. The V segment lost 0 bases and the J segment 4 bases; nucleotides outside the gene matches: 6. CDR3 length equals 15 residues. Germline V gene sequence: CDR1 SGHTA, CDR2 FQGNSA.

This chain connects TRBV18 to TRBJ2-6; D might be TRBD1 (5 bases). The V end was cut by 4 bases, the J end by 0 bases, with 7 bases between. CDR1 KGHSH and CDR2 LQKENI come from the germline V gene. The CDR3 is 15 residues long. The CDR3 DNA is TGTGCCAGCTCACGACAGCGCTCTGGGGCCAACGTCCTGACTTTC. Translating it yields CASSRQRSGANVLTF.

The chain combines TRBV5-6 with TRBJ2-7; the match to TRBD2 covers 9 bases. V was clipped by 3 bases and J by 4 bases; unmatched bases: 8. The CDR3 sequence is 15 residues long. In germline, CDR1 is SGHDT, CDR2 YYEEEE. The CDR3 nucleotides are TGTGCCAGCAGCTCGGGACTAGCCTTAGTATACGAGCAGTACTTC. Its protein product is CASSSGLALVYEQYF.

The chain has TRBV24-1 and TRBJ2-1, with 9 bases identical to TRBD2. This CDR3 has 15 amino acids. In germline, CDR1 is KGHDR, CDR2 SFDVKD. The trim removed 9 bases at V and 2 bases at J, leaving 7 bases unmatched. The CDR3 reads CATGVAGATYNEQFF. CDR3 DNA sequence: TGTGCCACCGGGGTAGCGGGAGCGACCTACAATGAGCAGTTCTTC.

V usage is TRBV6-5 and J usage is TRBJ2-3, with 7 bases aligning to TRBD1. The CDR3 contains 16 residues. Looked up from germline, CDR1 is MNHEY and CDR2 is SVGAGI. V gave up 4 bases and J gave up 4 bases; unmatched junction bases: 11. The CDR3 DNA sequence: TGTGCCAGCAGTTTGCATCCGGGACAGATCCCAGATACGCAGTATTTT. Residues: CASSLHPGQIPDTQYF.

The chain carries TRBV7-2 and TRBJ2-7; tentatively, D is TRBD2 (6 bases). Germline lookup yields CDR1 SGHTA and CDR2 FQGNSA. The CDR3 has 15 residues. Trimming removed 2 bases at V and 2 bases at J, with 13 bases between. Here the CDR3 reads CASSLISGVPYEQYF. DNA of the CDR3: TGTGCCAGCAGCTTAATTTCGGGAGTCCCCTACGAGCAGTACTTC. Complete variable domain (other parts from reference TRBV7-2 and TRBJ2-7): GAGVSQSPSNKVTEKGKDVELRCDPISGHTALYWYRQSLGQGLEFLIYFQGNSAPDKSGLPSDRFSAERTGGSVSTLTIQRTQQEDSAVYLCASSLISGVPYEQYFGPGTRLTVT.